A selection of T cell receptor beta chains follows, all from one sample in a study of blood T cells in healthy people across ages. MiXCR was run by TCRdb on the 5' RACE reads, yielding one entry per CDR3 protein. Found here are about 780,000 distinct CDR3 sequences, 35% to 50% of them singletons; the top ten hold around 18%. Material: blood. The receptors shown here come from a man at least 80 years old in good health. Both conserved end residues are part of each CDR3. Fields, in order: V gene, J gene, D gene, clone size, CDR3 DNA, CDR3 protein. The D gene is left open where the match is weak. Size tells how often a clone was seen (once, few, many) or the class of an expanded clone, and some rows leave it out.

>TRBV29-1|TRBJ2-3|.|.
TGCAGCGTTGAAGGGGGGCGGGGAGGTACGCAGTATTTT
CSVEGGRGGTQYF
>TRBV28|TRBJ2-3|.|few
TGTGCCAGCAGTTCCGAGGGAGGAGCGTCAGATACGCAGTATTTT
CASSSEGGASDTQYF
>TRBV7-2|TRBJ2-1|.|.
TGTGCCAGCAGCCTTGGACTGAACAATGTGCAGTTCTTC
CASSLGLNNVQFF
>TRBV30|TRBJ2-3|.|.
TGTGCCACTTCGATGGTCGGCGTTAGCACAGATACGCAGTATTTT
CATSMVGVSTDTQYF
>TRBV15|TRBJ1-2|.|many
TGTGCCACCAGCAGAGGGGGGACGGCGATGGGTGGCTACACCTTC
CATSRGGTAMGGYTF
>TRBV7-3|TRBJ2-3|.|.
TGTGCCAGCAGCCCTAGACCATTAACCGGGACAGATACGCAGTATTTT
CASSPRPLTGTDTQYF
>TRBV12-3/TRBV12-4|TRBJ1-2|.|.
TGTGCCATCAGTCCAGATCCGGATGGCTACACCTTC
CAISPDPDGYTF
>TRBV10-3|TRBJ2-7|TRBD1|few
TGTGCCAGCAACTCGGGACAGGGTGTAGACGAGCAGTACTTC
CASNSGQGVDEQYF
>TRBV5-5|TRBJ1-2|TRBD1|.
TGTGCCAGCAGCAAGGACAGGGACGGCTACACCTTC
CASSKDRDGYTF
>TRBV21-1|TRBJ2-1|.|few
TGTGCCAGCAGCAACGGCATCAGCTCCTACAATGAGCAGTTCTTC
CASSNGISSYNEQFF
>TRBV6-2/TRBV6-3|TRBJ2-7|TRBD1|once
TGTGTCAGCAACTTACCGGGACAGGGAGTCTCCGAGCAGTACTTC
CVSNLPGQGVSEQYF
>TRBV20-1|TRBJ2-7|.|few
TGCAGTGCTCAGGAGCACTCCTACGAGCAGTACTTC
CSAQEHSYEQYF
>TRBV6-5|TRBJ2-3|.|few
TGTGCCAGCAGCGAGGTGGGGGGCAACACAGATACGCAGTATTTT
CASSEVGGNTDTQYF
>TRBV20-1|TRBJ2-7|.|.
TGCAGCCCACCCGGGGTGGACGAGCAGTACTTC
CSPPGVDEQYF
>TRBV4-3|TRBJ2-7|.|.
TGCGCCAGCAGCCAAGATACCAGCGTAGCCTCCTACGAGCAGTACTTC
CASSQDTSVASYEQYF
>TRBV6-5|TRBJ1-6|.|.
TGTGCCAGCAGAGAAACCCTCAGGTCACCCCTCCACTTT
CASRETLRSPLHF
>TRBV27|TRBJ2-4|TRBD1|.
TGTGCCAGCAGTCCGAGGGACAGTATAGCCAAAAACATTCAGTACTTC
CASSPRDSIAKNIQYF
>TRBV5-5|TRBJ2-7|.|.
TGTGCCAGCACCCACCAGTCGGCACCTTGGGAGCAGTACTTC
CASTHQSAPWEQYF
>TRBV24-1|TRBJ2-7|TRBD1|.
TGTGCCTGTGGGACAGGGAGCTCCTACGAGCAGTACTTC
CACGTGSSYEQYF
>TRBV4-1|TRBJ1-2|.|.
TGCGCCAGCAGCCCCTGGACAGCCGGTGGCTACACCTTC
CASSPWTAGGYTF
>TRBV6-2/TRBV6-3|TRBJ2-5|TRBD2|.
TGTGCCAGCAGTTACCCCAGCGGGAGGCGAGAGACCCAGTACTTC
CASSYPSGRRETQYF
>TRBV5-6|TRBJ2-3|TRBD1|.
TGTGCCAGCAGCTTGGAGACAGGGATGCATACGCAGTATTTT
CASSLETGMHTQYF
>TRBV27|TRBJ2-1|TRBD2|.
TGTGCCAGCAGCCTACTAGCGGCATCCTACAATGAGCAGTTCTTC
CASSLLAASYNEQFF
>TRBV7-2|TRBJ2-1|TRBD2|many
TGTGCCAGCAGCTTAGGTAGCGTAGCGGGAGGGCCGGAACAGTTCTTC
CASSLGSVAGGPEQFF
>TRBV18|TRBJ2-3|TRBD2|.
TGTGCCAGCTCACCATTCTCGGGACTAGCGGGAGGCGGAGATACGCAGTATTTT
CASSPFSGLAGGGDTQYF
>TRBV29-1|TRBJ2-7|TRBD2|.
TGCAGCGTCTCTCTAGCGGGGGCCTACGAGCAGTACTTC
CSVSLAGAYEQYF
>TRBV7-2|TRBJ2-3|TRBD2|.
TGTGCCAGCGGTAGCGGGAGGGCCCGGGGAGATACGCAGTATTTT
CASGSGRARGDTQYF
>TRBV5-1|TRBJ2-3|TRBD1|.
TGCGCCAGCAGCCTGGGGACAGTCCGCACAGATACGCAGTATTTT
CASSLGTVRTDTQYF
>TRBV29-1|TRBJ2-7|TRBD1|many
TGCAGCGTTGAGACAGGGAGCGACGAGCAGTACTTC
CSVETGSDEQYF
>TRBV11-2|TRBJ2-7|.|few
TGTGCCAGCAACCAAGGAGGTTCCGGATACGAGCAGTACTTC
CASNQGGSGYEQYF
>TRBV7-2|TRBJ2-7|TRBD1|many
TGTGCCAGCAGCTTAGGGACAGGGGGTCGCTACGAGCAGTACTTC
CASSLGTGGRYEQYF
>TRBV7-2|TRBJ1-2|.|.
TGTGCCAGCAGCCGCTACCAGGCTGGGGTCGGGGGCTACACCTTC
CASSRYQAGVGGYTF
>TRBV7-2|TRBJ2-7|.|few
TGTGCCAGCAGTTCACGGTACTCCTACGAGCAGTACTTC
CASSSRYSYEQYF
>TRBV6-1|TRBJ2-1|.|.
TGTGCCAGCAGTGATAGTTCCATGAATCGAAATGAGCAGTTCTTC
CASSDSSMNRNEQFF
>TRBV15|TRBJ1-1|TRBD1|.
TGTGCCACCAGCAGAGAGACAGGGCTGAACACTGAAGCTTTCTTT
CATSRETGLNTEAFF
>TRBV5-1|TRBJ2-3|.|.
TGCGCCAGCAGCTTGCAAACTATCAGCACAGATACGCAGTATTTT
CASSLQTISTDTQYF
>TRBV6-6|TRBJ2-5|TRBD2|few
TGTGCCAGCAGTTACTACCGGGAGGGCCGAGAGACCCAGTACTTC
CASSYYREGRETQYF